The T cell receptor beta chain described here comes from a study of CD8+CD57+ T cells in acquired aplastic anemia. General study results and limits: Patients were compared with controls for CD8+ Simpson's diversity, and no significant difference emerged.

TCR beta VDJ combinations and CDR3 sequences were profiled from genomic DNA. TCRdb fed the reads into MiXCR, producing one record per CDR3 protein. The top ten hold about 8.8% of the sample, which has more than 150,000 distinct CDR3 sequences, around 47% seen once. Regarding this clonotype: The target antigen is unknown.

All patients picked for sequencing had shown, by flow cytometry, an expansion of CD8+CD57+ cells. Patients, without exception, had severe acquired aplastic anemia. Patients had undergone no therapy by the time their blood was sampled. The V end lost 7 bases, the J end lost 4 bases, and 16 bases lay between the germline ends. Germline V gene sequence: CDR1 ENHRY, CDR2 SYGVKD. CDR3 size: 14 residues. The sequenced sample was sorted CD4+, CD8+, or CD8+CD57+ T cells (not recorded which) from PBMCs. The TCR comes from a human donor with aplastic anemia. V usage is TRBV10-3 and J usage is TRBJ1-2; no clear D. Here the CDR3 reads CAITGPTVGYGYTF. The CDR3 DNA follows: TGTGCCATCACCGGACCGACCGTCGGCTATGGCTACACCTTC.